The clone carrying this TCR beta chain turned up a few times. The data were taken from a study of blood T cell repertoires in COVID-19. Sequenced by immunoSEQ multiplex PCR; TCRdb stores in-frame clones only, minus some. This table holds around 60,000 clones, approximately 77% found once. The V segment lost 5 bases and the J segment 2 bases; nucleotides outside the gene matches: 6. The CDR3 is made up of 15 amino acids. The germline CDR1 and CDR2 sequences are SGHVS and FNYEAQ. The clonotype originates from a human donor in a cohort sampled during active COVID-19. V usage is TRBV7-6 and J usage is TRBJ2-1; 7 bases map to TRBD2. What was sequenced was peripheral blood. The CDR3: CASSLSSGPYNEQFF. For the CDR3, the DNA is TGTGCCAGCAGCCTATCTAGCGGCCCCTACAATGAGCAGTTCTTC.